This T cell receptor beta chain was recovered during a study of T cell repertoires in cytomegalovirus infection. Study background: Public TCR beta signatures marked donors with CMV infection and the matching HLA. Regarding the study as a whole: The ex vivo response was dominated by HLA-C-restricted CMV-specific TCR beta clonotypes. Cumulative public TCR beta family frequency identified CMV carriers with the relevant HLA.

TCRdb redid the calling of the reads with MiXCR, one entry per CDR3 protein. The sample has about 130,000 distinct CDR3 sequences, roughly a quarter seen once. The junction had 10 bases not matched to a gene; V was cut back by 4 bases and J by 5 bases. Germline-derived CDR1 and CDR2 are MNHNS and SASEGT. This CDR3 is built from 17 residues. This clonotype was counted between two and nine times. The antigen is unknown. This receptor was obtained from a human donor in good health (CMV status not recorded). Some clones in this sample may be carry-over from other donors' samples. Sequencing was carried out using PBMCs, sequenced either directly or after in vitro stimulation (not recorded which). The chain uses TRBV6-1 and TRBJ2-3; 12 bases map to TRBD2. CDR3 protein: CASSGNPRLAGEDTQYF. Here the CDR3 DNA reads TGTGCCAGCAGTGGAAACCCTAGACTAGCGGGAGAAGATACGCAGTATTTT.